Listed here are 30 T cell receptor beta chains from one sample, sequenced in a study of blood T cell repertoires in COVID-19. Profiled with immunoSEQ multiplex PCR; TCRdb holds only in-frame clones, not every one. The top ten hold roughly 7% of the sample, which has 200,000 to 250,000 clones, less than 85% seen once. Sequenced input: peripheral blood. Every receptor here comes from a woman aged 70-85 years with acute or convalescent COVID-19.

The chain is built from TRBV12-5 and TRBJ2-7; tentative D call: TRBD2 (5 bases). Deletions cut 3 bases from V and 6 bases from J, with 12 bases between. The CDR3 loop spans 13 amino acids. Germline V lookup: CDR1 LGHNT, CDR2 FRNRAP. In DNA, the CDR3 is TGTGCTAGTGGTTTCAGTTCGGCGGGCGAGCAGTACGTC. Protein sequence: CASGFSSAGEQYV.

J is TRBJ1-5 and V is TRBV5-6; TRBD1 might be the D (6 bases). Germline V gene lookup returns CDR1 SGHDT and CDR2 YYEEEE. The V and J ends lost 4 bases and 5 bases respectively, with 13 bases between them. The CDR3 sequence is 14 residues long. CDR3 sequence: CASSLRTVDQPQHF. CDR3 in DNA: TGTGCCAGCAGCCTCCGGACAGTTGATCAGCCCCAGCATTTT.

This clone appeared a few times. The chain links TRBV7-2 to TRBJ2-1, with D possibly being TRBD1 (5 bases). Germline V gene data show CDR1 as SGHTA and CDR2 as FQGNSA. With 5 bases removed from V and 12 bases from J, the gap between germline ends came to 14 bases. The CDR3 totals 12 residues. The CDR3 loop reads CASSIPQGGQFF. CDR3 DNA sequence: TGTGCCAGCAGCATTCCCCAGGGCGGGCAGTTCTTC.

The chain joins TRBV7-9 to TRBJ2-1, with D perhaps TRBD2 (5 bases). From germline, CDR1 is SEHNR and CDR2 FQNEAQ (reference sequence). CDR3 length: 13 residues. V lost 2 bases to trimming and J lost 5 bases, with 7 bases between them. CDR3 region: CASSLLRDNEQFF. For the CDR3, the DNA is TGTGCCAGCAGCTTACTGAGGGACAATGAGCAGTTCTTC.

The CDR3 sequence: CASSSGTSGGPLPGNEQFF. The CDR3 DNA reads TGCGCCAGCAGCTCCGGGACTAGCGGGGGCCCTCTCCCAGGCAATGAGCAGTTCTTC. The chain combines TRBV5-1 with TRBJ2-1; 14 nucleotides agree with TRBD2. This CDR3 has 19 residues. V dropped 3 bases and J dropped 6; count of bases not matched to a gene: 14. Germline loops: CDR1 SGHRS, CDR2 YFSETQ.

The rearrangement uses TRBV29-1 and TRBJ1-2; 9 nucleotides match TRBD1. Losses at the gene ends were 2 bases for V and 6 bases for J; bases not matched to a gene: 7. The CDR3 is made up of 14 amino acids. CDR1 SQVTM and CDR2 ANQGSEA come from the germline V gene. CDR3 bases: TGCAGCGTTGAATGGGACAGGGAATTGAATGGCTACACCTTC. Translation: CSVEWDRELNGYTF.

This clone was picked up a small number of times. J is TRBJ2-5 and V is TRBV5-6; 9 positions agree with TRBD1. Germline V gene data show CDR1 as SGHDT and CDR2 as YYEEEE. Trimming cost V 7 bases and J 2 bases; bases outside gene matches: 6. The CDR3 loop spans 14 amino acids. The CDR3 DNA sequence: TGTGCCAGCGTCCGGGACAGGGTACAAGAGACCCAGTACTTC. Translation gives CASVRDRVQETQYF.

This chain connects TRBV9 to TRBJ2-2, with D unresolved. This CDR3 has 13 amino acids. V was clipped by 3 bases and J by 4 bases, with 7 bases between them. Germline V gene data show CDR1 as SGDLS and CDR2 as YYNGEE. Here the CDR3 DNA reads TGTGCCAGCAGCGCCCCGGGCACCGGGGAGCTGTTTTTT. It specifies CASSAPGTGELFF.

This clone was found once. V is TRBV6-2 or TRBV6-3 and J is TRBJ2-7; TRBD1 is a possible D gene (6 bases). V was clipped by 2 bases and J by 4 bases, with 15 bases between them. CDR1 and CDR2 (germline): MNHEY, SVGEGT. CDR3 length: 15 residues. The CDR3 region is CASSYEQGVVYEQYF. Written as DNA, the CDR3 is TGTGCCAGCAGTTACGAACAGGGTGTGGTTTACGAGCAGTACTTC.

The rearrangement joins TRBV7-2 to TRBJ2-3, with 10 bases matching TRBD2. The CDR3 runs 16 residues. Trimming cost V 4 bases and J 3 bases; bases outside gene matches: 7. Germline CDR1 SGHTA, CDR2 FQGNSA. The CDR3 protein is CASSYQSSGGTDTQYF. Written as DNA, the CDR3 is TGTGCCAGCAGCTACCAATCTAGCGGGGGTACAGATACGCAGTATTTT. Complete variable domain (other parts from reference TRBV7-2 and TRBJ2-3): GAGVSQSPSNKVTEKGKDVELRCDPISGHTALYWYRQSLGQGLEFLIYFQGNSAPDKSGLPSDRFSAERTGGSVSTLTIQRTQQEDSAVYLCASSYQSSGGTDTQYFGPGTRLTVL.

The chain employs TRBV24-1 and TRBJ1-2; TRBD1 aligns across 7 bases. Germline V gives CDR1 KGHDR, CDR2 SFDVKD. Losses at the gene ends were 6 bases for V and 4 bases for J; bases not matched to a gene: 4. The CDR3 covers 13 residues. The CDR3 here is CATSPTGAYGYTF. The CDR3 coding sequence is TGTGCCACCAGTCCAACAGGGGCCTATGGCTACACCTTC.

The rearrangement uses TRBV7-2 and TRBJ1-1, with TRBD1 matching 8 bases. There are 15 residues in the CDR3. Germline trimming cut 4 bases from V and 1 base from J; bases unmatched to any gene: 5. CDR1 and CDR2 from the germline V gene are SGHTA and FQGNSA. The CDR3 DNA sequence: TGTGCCAGCAGCTCACGGACAGGGTCGAACACTGAAGCTTTCTTT. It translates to CASSSRTGSNTEAFF.

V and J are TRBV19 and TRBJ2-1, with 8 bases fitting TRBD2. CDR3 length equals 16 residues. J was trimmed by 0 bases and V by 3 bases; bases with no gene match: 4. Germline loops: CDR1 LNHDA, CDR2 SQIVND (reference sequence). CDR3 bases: TGTGCCAGTAGTATGAGCGGGGGCTTCTCCTACAATGAGCAGTTCTTC. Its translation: CASSMSGGFSYNEQFF.

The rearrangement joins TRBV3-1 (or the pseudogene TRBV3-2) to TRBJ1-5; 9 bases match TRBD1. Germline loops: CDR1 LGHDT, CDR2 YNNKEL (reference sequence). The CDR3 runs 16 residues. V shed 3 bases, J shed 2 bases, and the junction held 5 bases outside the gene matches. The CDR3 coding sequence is TGTGCCAGCAGCCAGGGGACAGGGATCGGCAATCAGCCCCAGCATTTT. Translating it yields CASSQGTGIGNQPQHF.

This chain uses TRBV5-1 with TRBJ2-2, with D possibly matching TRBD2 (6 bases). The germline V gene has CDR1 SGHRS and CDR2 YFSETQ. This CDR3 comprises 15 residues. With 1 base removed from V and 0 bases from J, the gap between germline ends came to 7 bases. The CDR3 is CASSLTGANTGELFF. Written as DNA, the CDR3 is TGCGCCAGCAGCTTGACGGGGGCGAACACCGGGGAGCTGTTTTTT. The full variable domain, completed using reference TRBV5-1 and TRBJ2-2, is KAGVTQTPRYLIKTRGQQVTLSCSPISGHRSVSWYQQTPGQGLQFLFEYFSETQRNKGNFPGRFSGRQFSNSRSEMNVSTLELGDSALYLCASSLTGANTGELFFGEGSRLTVL.

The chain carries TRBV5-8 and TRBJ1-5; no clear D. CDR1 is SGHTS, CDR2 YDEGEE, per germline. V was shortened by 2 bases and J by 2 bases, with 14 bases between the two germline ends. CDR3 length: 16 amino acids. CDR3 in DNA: TGTGCCAGCAGCTTTTATGACGGGGTGGGCAATCAGCCCCAGCATTTT. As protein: CASSFYDGVGNQPQHF.

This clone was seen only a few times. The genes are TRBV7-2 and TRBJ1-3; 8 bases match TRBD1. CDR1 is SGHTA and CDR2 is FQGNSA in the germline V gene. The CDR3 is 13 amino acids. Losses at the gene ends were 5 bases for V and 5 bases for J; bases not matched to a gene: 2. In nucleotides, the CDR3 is TGTGCCAGCAGCCGACAGGGGCGAAACACCATATATTTT. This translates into CASSRQGRNTIYF.

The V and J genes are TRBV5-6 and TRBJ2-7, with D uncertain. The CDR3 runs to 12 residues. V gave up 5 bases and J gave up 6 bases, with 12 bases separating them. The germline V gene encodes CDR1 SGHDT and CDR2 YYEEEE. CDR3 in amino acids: CASSEYSAEQYV. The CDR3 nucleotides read TGTGCCAGCAGTGAATACTCCGCCGAGCAGTACGTC.

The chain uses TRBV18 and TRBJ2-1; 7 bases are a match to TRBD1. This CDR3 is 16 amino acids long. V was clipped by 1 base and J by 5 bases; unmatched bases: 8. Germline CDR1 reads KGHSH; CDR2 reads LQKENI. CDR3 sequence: CASSPLVVTGNNEQFF. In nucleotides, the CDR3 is TGTGCCAGCTCACCACTGGTAGTGACAGGGAACAATGAGCAGTTCTTC.

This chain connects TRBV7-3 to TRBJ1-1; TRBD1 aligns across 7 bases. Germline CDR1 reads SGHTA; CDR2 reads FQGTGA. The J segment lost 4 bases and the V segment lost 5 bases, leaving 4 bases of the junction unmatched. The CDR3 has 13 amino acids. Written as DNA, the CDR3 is TGTGCCAGCAGCGCACAGGGGCCCACTGAAGCTTTCTTT. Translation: CASSAQGPTEAFF.

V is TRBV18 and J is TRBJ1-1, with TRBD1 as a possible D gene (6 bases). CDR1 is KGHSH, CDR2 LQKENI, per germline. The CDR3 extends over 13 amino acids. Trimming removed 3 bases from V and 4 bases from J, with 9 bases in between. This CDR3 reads CASSPRGGTEAFF. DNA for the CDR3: TGTGCCAGCTCACCCAGGGGTGGCACTGAAGCTTTCTTT.

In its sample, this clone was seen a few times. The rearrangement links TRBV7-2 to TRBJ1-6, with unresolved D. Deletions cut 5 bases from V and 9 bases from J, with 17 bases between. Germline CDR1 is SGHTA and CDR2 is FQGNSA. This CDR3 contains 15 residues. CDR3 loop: CASSQEGAGGSPLHF. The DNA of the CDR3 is TGTGCCAGCAGCCAAGAGGGAGCAGGAGGTTCACCCCTCCACTTT.

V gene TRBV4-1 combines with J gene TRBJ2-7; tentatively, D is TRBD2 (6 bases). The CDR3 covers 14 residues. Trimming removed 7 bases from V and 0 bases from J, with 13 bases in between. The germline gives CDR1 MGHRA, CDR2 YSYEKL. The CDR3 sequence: CASKEGLGSYEQYV. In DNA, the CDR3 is TGCGCCAGCAAGGAGGGGCTAGGCTCCTACGAGCAGTACGTC.

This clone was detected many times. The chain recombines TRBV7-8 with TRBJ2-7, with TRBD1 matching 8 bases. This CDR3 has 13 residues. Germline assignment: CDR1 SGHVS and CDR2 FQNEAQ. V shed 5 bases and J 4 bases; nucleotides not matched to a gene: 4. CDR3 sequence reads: CASSRDRRYEQYV. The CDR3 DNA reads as TGTGCCAGCAGCCGGGACAGGCGATACGAGCAGTACGTC.

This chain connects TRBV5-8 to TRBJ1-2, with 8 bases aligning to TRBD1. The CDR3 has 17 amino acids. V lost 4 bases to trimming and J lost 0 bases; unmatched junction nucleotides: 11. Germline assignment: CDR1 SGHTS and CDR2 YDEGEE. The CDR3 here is CASSTGQGGTANYGYTF. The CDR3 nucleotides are TGTGCCAGCAGCACCGGACAGGGAGGCACAGCTAACTATGGCTACACCTTC.

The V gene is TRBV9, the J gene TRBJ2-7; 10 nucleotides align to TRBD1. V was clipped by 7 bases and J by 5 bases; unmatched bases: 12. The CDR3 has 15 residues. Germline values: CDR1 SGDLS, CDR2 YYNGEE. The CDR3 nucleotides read TGTGCCAGCGGGCGCCCCGGGACAGGGGTGGACGAGCAGTACTTC. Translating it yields CASGRPGTGVDEQYF.

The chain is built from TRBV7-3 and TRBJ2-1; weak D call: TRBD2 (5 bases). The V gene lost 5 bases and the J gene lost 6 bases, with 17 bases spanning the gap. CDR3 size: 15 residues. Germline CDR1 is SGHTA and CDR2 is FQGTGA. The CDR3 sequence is CASSPHSGPINEQFF. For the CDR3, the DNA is TGTGCCAGCAGCCCACACAGCGGCCCTATCAATGAGCAGTTCTTC. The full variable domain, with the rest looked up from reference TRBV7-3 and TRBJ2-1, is GAGVSQTPSNKVTEKGKYVELRCDPISGHTALYWYRQSLGQGPEFLIYFQGTGAADDSGLPNDRFFAVRPEGSVSTLKIQRTERGDSAVYLCASSPHSGPINEQFFGPGTRLTVL.

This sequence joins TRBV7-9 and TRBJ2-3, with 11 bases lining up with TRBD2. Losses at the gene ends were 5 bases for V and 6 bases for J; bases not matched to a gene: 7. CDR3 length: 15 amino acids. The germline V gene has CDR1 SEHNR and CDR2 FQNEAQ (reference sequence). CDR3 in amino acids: CASSILAGASDTQYF. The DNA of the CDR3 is TGTGCCAGCAGCATACTAGCGGGGGCCAGCGATACGCAGTATTTT.

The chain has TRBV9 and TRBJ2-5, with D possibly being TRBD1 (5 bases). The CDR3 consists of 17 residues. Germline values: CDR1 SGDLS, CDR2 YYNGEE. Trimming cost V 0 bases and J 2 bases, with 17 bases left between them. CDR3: CASSVEGKAGPQETQYF. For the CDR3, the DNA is TGTGCCAGCAGCGTAGAGGGGAAGGCAGGCCCGCAAGAGACCCAGTACTTC.

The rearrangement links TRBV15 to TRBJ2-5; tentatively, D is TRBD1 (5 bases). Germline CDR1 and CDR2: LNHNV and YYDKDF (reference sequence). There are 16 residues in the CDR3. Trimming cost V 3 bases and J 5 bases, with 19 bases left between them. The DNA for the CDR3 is TGTGCCACCAGCAGGGGTGGACACGTTGTTGGGGAGACCCAGTACTTC. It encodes CATSRGGHVVGETQYF.